A single sample gave rise to the 9 T cell receptor beta chains below, sequenced in a study of blood T cell repertoires in COVID-19 (dated by TCRdb to the early 2020s). The library was prepared using the immunoSEQ multiplex PCR assay. Drawn from immuneACCESS, this table holds only the in-frame rearrangements with V and J called that TCRdb kept. Clones are partly lost; checked studies trace under half to an unresolved V gene and leave the rest unexplained. This sample comprises a few hundred thousand clones, about 90% of them detected only once. Clones ranked in the top ten supply 2% to 3% of the sample. The sequenced sample was peripheral blood. The receptors originated from a man between 18 and 35 years old with active or convalescent COVID-19.

With regard to this clone: This specimen includes other DNA sequences encoding the same CDR3. The genes are TRBV7-9 and TRBJ2-1; TRBD2 aligns across 10 bases. J gave up 2 bases and V 3 bases, and 4 bases lay outside the gene matches. The CDR3 is made up of 16 amino acids. The germline gives CDR1 SEHNR, CDR2 FQNEAQ (reference sequence). The CDR3 region is CASSLSLAGAYNEQFF. The CDR3 bases are TGTGCCAGCAGCTTGTCTCTAGCGGGGGCCTACAATGAGCAGTTCTTC.

The chain joins TRBV5-4 to TRBJ2-7; 7 bases are a match to TRBD2. With 3 bases clipped from V and 3 bases from J, the junction kept 9 bases outside the gene matches. Germline CDR1 is SGHNT and CDR2 is YYREEE (reference sequence). This CDR3 region has 15 residues. This chain's CDR3 is CASSSSIAGRYEQYF. The DNA for the CDR3 is TGTGCCAGCAGCTCGTCGATAGCGGGCCGCTACGAGCAGTACTTC.

The CDR3 nucleotides are TGTGCCAGCAGCTTAGACGCGGGGGGGCTTGGGTATGAGCAGTTCTTC. Translated: CASSLDAGGLGYEQFF. The chain links TRBV13 to TRBJ2-1; 9 bases line up with TRBD2. The CDR3 length is 16 residues. With 1 base clipped from V and 8 bases from J, the junction kept 9 bases outside the gene matches. Germline-derived CDR1 and CDR2 are PRHDT and FYEKMQ (reference sequence).

This clone was counted ten times or more. The CDR3 here is CASSQDQGTGSYEQYF. The CDR3 nucleotides read TGTGCCAGCAGCCAAGATCAGGGGACAGGGTCTTACGAGCAGTACTTC. V and J are TRBV3-1 (or the pseudogene TRBV3-2) and TRBJ2-7, with 9 nucleotides matching TRBD1. Germline lookup yields CDR1 LGHDT and CDR2 YNNKEL (reference sequence). V lost 0 bases and J lost 4; bases outside the gene matches: 7. The CDR3 sequence is 16 residues long.

This sequence joins TRBV12-2 and TRBJ1-3. TRBV12-2 is a documented pseudogene. This CDR3 has 21 residues. The CDR3 protein is CASRFCTGTSRGLNGGNTIYF. In DNA, the CDR3 is TGTGCAAGTCGCTTCTGCACTGGGACTTCTCGGGGGTTGAATGGTGGAAACACCATATATTTT.

This clone was recorded once. This rearrangement joins TRBV9 to TRBJ2-2; 11 bases align to TRBD2. This CDR3 contains 16 residues. V lost 4 bases and J lost 5; bases outside the gene matches: 7. Germline lookup yields CDR1 SGDLS and CDR2 YYNGEE. This CDR3 is CASSTRLAGITGELFF. In DNA, the CDR3 is TGTGCCAGCAGCACCCGACTAGCGGGAATTACCGGGGAGCTGTTTTTT.

This chain connects TRBV28 to TRBJ2-7; 10 nucleotides agree with TRBD1. CDR3 length: 16 residues. Per the germline V gene, CDR1 is MDHEN and CDR2 is SYDVKM. J gave up 7 bases and V 7 bases, and 16 bases lay outside the gene matches. The CDR3 region has the DNA TGTGCCAGCAACGCGGCGGGGGCCGGGACAGGGGTTGAGCAGTACTTC. This encodes CASNAAGAGTGVEQYF.

The chain joins TRBV27 to TRBJ2-3; 11 bases are shared with TRBD1. V shed 5 bases, J shed 3 bases, and the junction held 7 bases outside the gene matches. The length of the CDR3 is 16 residues. Germline V gives CDR1 MNHEY, CDR2 SMNVEV (reference sequence). The DNA for the CDR3 is TGTGCCAGCAGTCGGACAGGGGGCGCAGAAACAGATACGCAGTATTTT. Amino acid sequence: CASSRTGGAETDTQYF.

The rearrangement joins TRBV29-1 to TRBJ1-4, with 9 positions matching TRBD1. Germline values: CDR1 SQVTM, CDR2 ANQGSEA. The CDR3 contains 14 residues. The V gene end was trimmed by 5 bases and the J gene end by 7 bases; junction bases not matched to a gene: 8. CDR3 amino acids: CSVNPGTGSEKLFF. Written as DNA, the CDR3 is TGCAGCGTTAACCCCGGGACAGGGTCTGAAAAACTGTTTTTT. The variable domain in full, completed from reference TRBV29-1 and TRBJ1-4, reads SAVISQKPSRDICQRGTSLTIQCQVDSQVTMMFWYRQQPGQSLTLIATANQGSEATYESGFVIDKFPISRPNLTFSTLTVSNMSPEDSSIYLCSVNPGTGSEKLFFGSGTQLSVL.